Sequencing of this T cell receptor (beta chain) was carried out in a study of radiotherapy plus CTLA-4 blockade in lung cancer. At the level of the study: Objective responses occurred in 18% of patients; around 30% had disease control. Study-wide results and limits: After treatment with radiotherapy plus ipilimumab, TCR clones that came from the tumor expanded in blood. The best prediction of response reportedly came from early blood T cell clone dynamics, with interferon-beta.

CDR1 and CDR2 (germline): LGHNA, YNFKEQ. This CDR3 comprises 16 residues. After removal of 4 bases from V and 6 bases from J, the junction contained 10 bases not matched to a gene. Focal radiation plus CTLA-4 blockade with ipilimumab was given to patients with chemo-refractory metastatic non-small-cell lung cancer. Some clones are missing from TCRdb's copy, which holds only in-frame ones; the method was immunoSEQ multiplex PCR. In the table there are about 49,000 clones, about 85% of which are singletons. On this clone itself: Its antigen is not identified.

The chain links TRBV4-2 to TRBJ2-1; 9 nucleotides line up with TRBD2. The starting material was peripheral blood, obtained from a patient treated with radiotherapy plus ipilimumab. This TCR was sampled from a human donor with non-small cell lung cancer whose response to radiotherapy plus ipilimumab could not be evaluated. The CDR3 is CASSPRLAGMVNEQFF. CDR3 bases: TGTGCCAGCAGCCCACGCCTAGCGGGAATGGTCAATGAGCAGTTCTTC.